This T cell receptor beta chain was recovered during a study of identifying expanded T cells in peripheral blood. The repertoire was sequenced with immunoSEQ multiplex PCR; TCRdb's copy has only in-frame clones and lacks some. This repertoire shows 70,000 to 100,000 clones, 86% found once; its top ten account for around 5.6%. Trimming cost V 10 bases and J 11 bases, with 17 bases left between them. CDR1 is LNHDA and CDR2 is SQIVND in the germline V gene (reference sequence). The CDR3 spans 11 residues. In its sample, this clone was seen many times. The sequencing sample was made of blood. This clonotype was obtained from a person aged 18 to 70 in good health. The chain uses TRBV19 and TRBJ1-1; D not resolved. DNA of the CDR3: TGTGCCACCATCCGTGGAGGGAAGGCTTTCTTT. Protein product: CATIRGGKAFF.